The 18 T cell receptor beta chains below come from one sample, sequenced in a study of blood T cell repertoires in COVID-19. This table comes from immunoSEQ multiplex PCR, and its TCRdb copy is limited to in-frame clones, with some not included. This sample yields approximately 310,000 clones, of which 87% are seen a single time; roughly 7.1% belongs to the top ten. Sequenced material: peripheral blood. All receptors derive from a woman in her 50s who had recovered from COVID-19.

The chain employs TRBV27 and TRBJ1-5; 7 nucleotides line up with TRBD1. CDR1 and CDR2 from the germline V gene are MNHEY and SMNVEV (reference sequence). The CDR3 is 14 residues long. Trimming removed 2 bases from V and 7 bases from J; junction bases left unmatched: 5. In DNA form, the CDR3 reads TGTGCCAGCAGTTTAAGCAGGGGGAGGCAGCCCCAGCATTTT. Amino acid sequence: CASSLSRGRQPQHF.

The chain is built from TRBV27 and TRBJ2-3, with D maybe TRBD2 (5 bases). Germline values: CDR1 MNHEY, CDR2 SMNVEV (reference sequence). CDR3 length equals 15 residues. Trimming pared 3 bases from V and 0 bases from J, leaving 10 bases between. The CDR3 is CASSFGLTSTDTQYF. CDR3 nucleotides: TGTGCCAGCAGTTTTGGACTGACTAGCACAGATACGCAGTATTTT.

V is TRBV15 and J is TRBJ2-5; 9 nucleotides line up with TRBD2. Germline V gene data show CDR1 as LNHNV and CDR2 as YYDKDF (reference sequence). V lost 3 bases and J lost 4; bases outside the gene matches: 6. The CDR3 has 15 amino acids. The CDR3 is CATSRSGGPGETQYF. As DNA, the CDR3 is TGTGCCACCAGCAGGAGCGGGGGGCCAGGAGAGACCCAGTACTTC.

The rearrangement joins TRBV7-2 to TRBJ2-3, with TRBD2 identical over 7 bases. The V gene end was trimmed by 5 bases and the J gene end by 6 bases; junction bases not matched to a gene: 11. CDR1 is SGHTA, CDR2 FQGNSA, per germline. This CDR3 comprises 15 residues. The CDR3 region has the DNA TGTGCCAGCAGCCCTCCGGGGGGAGCGAGCGATACGCAGTATTTT. Amino acids: CASSPPGGASDTQYF.

The rearrangement joins TRBV5-4 to TRBJ2-7, with 9 bases lining up with TRBD1. This CDR3 comprises 15 residues. Trimming took 2 bases from V and 0 from J; bases not matched to a gene: 3. From germline, CDR1 is SGHNT and CDR2 YYREEE (reference sequence). The CDR3 is CASSLGQGSSYEQYF. DNA for the CDR3: TGTGCCAGCAGCTTAGGACAGGGGTCCTCCTACGAGCAGTACTTC.

The rearrangement joins TRBV19 to TRBJ1-1, with 9 bases lining up with TRBD1. The CDR3 covers 15 residues. Germline V lookup: CDR1 LNHDA, CDR2 SQIVND (reference sequence). J was trimmed by 10 bases and V by 5 bases; bases with no gene match: 14. Here the CDR3 DNA reads TGTGCCAGTAGTTCCTCGGACAGGGGCGGCCTTGGAGCTTTCTTT. It is translated as CASSSSDRGGLGAFF.

This clone was observed a handful of times. V is TRBV6-2 or TRBV6-3 and J is TRBJ2-1, with 7 nucleotides matching TRBD2. The CDR3 is 18 amino acids. Trimming cost V 2 bases and J 1 base; bases outside gene matches: 11. The germline V gene has CDR1 MNHEY and CDR2 SVGEGT. The CDR3 DNA reads TGTGCCAGCAGTTACGCCCCCTCTAGCGGACGGTCCTACAATGAGCAGTTCTTC. Protein sequence: CASSYAPSSGRSYNEQFF.

CDR3 bases: TGTGCCAGCAGCGGAATGGGACTAGCGGGAGTTTGGTCCTACAATGAGCAGTTCTTC. Protein sequence: CASSGMGLAGVWSYNEQFF. The V gene is TRBV7-9, the J gene TRBJ2-1; TRBD2 matches at 14 bases. Looked up from germline, CDR1 is SEHNR and CDR2 is FQNEAQ (reference sequence). This CDR3 region has 19 residues. The V segment lost 5 bases and the J segment 1 base; nucleotides outside the gene matches: 10.

V gene TRBV6-1 combines with J gene TRBJ1-5; TRBD1 might be the D (6 bases). V was pared by 2 bases and J by 7 bases, with 15 bases between. This CDR3 comprises 15 residues. Germline-derived CDR1 and CDR2 are MNHNS and SASEGT. DNA of the CDR3: TGTGCCAGCAGTGAATGGGGGCAAGCGGCACAGCCCCAGCATTTT. Its translation: CASSEWGQAAQPQHF.

The chain joins TRBV18 to TRBJ2-7; D call uncertain. The germline CDR1 and CDR2 sequences are KGHSH and LQKENI. The V end was cut by 2 bases, the J end by 6 bases, with 8 bases between. This CDR3 region has 12 residues. The CDR3: CASSPAQIEQYF. The DNA for the CDR3 is TGTGCCAGCTCACCAGCCCAGATCGAGCAGTACTTC.

The rearrangement joins TRBV18 to TRBJ2-1; 9 bases match TRBD2. Germline V lookup: CDR1 KGHSH, CDR2 LQKENI. Unmatched junction bases numbered 8, after V lost 0 bases and J lost 5 bases. This CDR3 spans 17 amino acids. The CDR3 sequence: CASSPPSGLAGNNEQFF. The CDR3 DNA sequence: TGTGCCAGCTCACCACCGAGCGGGCTAGCGGGGAACAATGAGCAGTTCTTC.

The CDR3 DNA is TGTGCCAGCACCGAATTAGCGGGAGGCCCCACAGATACGCAGTATTTT. Translating it yields CASTELAGGPTDTQYF. This chain connects TRBV28 to TRBJ2-3; 10 positions agree with TRBD2. This CDR3 is 16 amino acids long. The V gene's germline CDR1 is MDHEN and CDR2 SYDVKM. V was clipped by 7 bases and J by 2 bases; unmatched bases: 9. The complete variable domain, with remaining parts taken from reference TRBV28 and TRBJ2-3, reads DVKVTQSSRYLVKRTGEKVFLECVQDMDHENMFWYRQDPGLGLRLIYFSYDVKMKEKGDIPEGYSVSREKKERFSLILESASTNQTSMYLCASTELAGGPTDTQYFGPGTRLTVL.

V gene TRBV7-2 combines with J gene TRBJ1-4; unclear D gene. The germline CDR1 and CDR2 sequences are SGHTA and FQGNSA. CDR3 size: 14 residues. Trimming removed 5 bases at V and 4 bases at J, with 11 bases between. The CDR3, as DNA: TGTGCCAGCAGCCTGGCCGGGATTAATGAAAAACTGTTTTTT. This gives the protein CASSLAGINEKLFF. Looking up the rest from reference TRBV7-2 and TRBJ1-4 gives the full variable domain: GAGVSQSPSNKVTEKGKDVELRCDPISGHTALYWYRQSLGQGLEFLIYFQGNSAPDKSGLPSDRFSAERTGGSVSTLTIQRTQQEDSAVYLCASSLAGINEKLFFGSGTQLSVL.

The genes are TRBV7-9 and TRBJ1-2, with D unclear. The CDR3 extends over 12 amino acids. Germline V CDR1 and CDR2: SEHNR, FQNEAQ (reference sequence). Deletions cut 1 base from V and 7 bases from J, with 7 bases between. The CDR3 bases are TGTGCCAGCAGCTTAGGGACTTTTGGCTACACCTTC. It codes for CASSLGTFGYTF.

This chain joins TRBV6-2 or TRBV6-3 and TRBJ1-3; D gene uncertain. The V gene lost 6 bases and the J gene lost 4 bases, with 10 bases spanning the gap. Germline CDR1 reads MNHEY; CDR2 reads SVGEGT. CDR3 length: 13 residues. The CDR3 is CASSHPAGNTIYF. The CDR3 bases are TGTGCCAGCAGCCACCCAGCGGGAAACACCATATATTTT.

The chain employs TRBV5-8 and TRBJ2-1; 10 bases match TRBD2. Per the germline V gene, CDR1 is SGHTS and CDR2 is YDEGEE. Trimming cost V 5 bases and J 7 bases; bases outside gene matches: 6. The CDR3 is 14 residues long. The DNA for the CDR3 is TGTGCCAGCAGGAGCGGGAGGGCCTGGAATGAGCAGTTCTTC. Protein product: CASRSGRAWNEQFF.

This chain connects TRBV28 to TRBJ2-5, with TRBD2 as a possible D gene (6 bases). The CDR3 consists of 12 residues. Per germline, CDR1 MDHEN and CDR2 SYDVKM. Trimming took 4 bases from V and 5 from J, leaving 8 bases between them. The CDR3 DNA is TGTGCCAGCAGTTCAGGAGGGGAGACCCAGTACTTC. Protein product: CASSSGGETQYF.

For the CDR3, the DNA is TGTGCCAGCAGTTTTTCAGGCGGGAGGGATGAGCAGTTCTTC. It specifies CASSFSGGRDEQFF. The chain joins TRBV28 to TRBJ2-1, with 9 bases matching TRBD2. This CDR3 has 14 residues. Germline V gene data show CDR1 as MDHEN and CDR2 as SYDVKM. Germline trimming cut 3 bases from V and 8 bases from J; bases unmatched to any gene: 5.